Below are 27 T cell receptor beta chains sequenced from a single sample in a study of T cell repertoires in cytomegalovirus infection. TCRdb ran MiXCR on the reads and lists one entry per CDR3 protein. The sample lists around 900,000 distinct CDR3 sequences; about a third were seen once. Their antigens remain unidentified. The sequencing here drew on cultured CD8+ T cells from PBMCs, taken from culture after CMV antigen stimulation. All receptors derive from a human donor in good health (CMV status not recorded). Some clones in this sample may be carry-over from other donors' samples.

V gene TRBV5-6 combines with J gene TRBJ2-2; 7 bases line up with TRBD1. This CDR3 comprises 17 residues. V gave up 4 bases and J gave up 0 bases; unmatched junction bases: 9. Germline V gene data show CDR1 as SGHDT and CDR2 as YYEEEE. CDR3 in DNA: TGTGCCAGCAGCAACCGGGACAGACACTCGAACACCGGGGAGCTGTTTTTT. It yields the protein CASSNRDRHSNTGELFF.

This clonotype showed up just a few times. The gene calls are TRBV5-4 and TRBJ2-1; TRBD1 matches 9 bases. This CDR3 spans 15 amino acids. V lost 4 bases, J lost 6 bases, and 8 bases stayed unmatched. Germline V gives CDR1 SGHNT, CDR2 YYREEE (reference sequence). CDR3 nucleotides: TGTGCCAGCAGCGATATAGACAGGGGGGGCAATGAGCAGTTCTTC. Encoded protein: CASSDIDRGGNEQFF.

This clonotype has at least ten counts. This chain joins TRBV7-2 and TRBJ1-3; tentatively, D is TRBD1 (6 bases). V was shortened by 2 bases and J by 4 bases, with 18 bases between the two germline ends. The CDR3 extends over 17 amino acids. From germline, CDR1 is SGHTA and CDR2 FQGNSA. In DNA form, the CDR3 reads TGTGCCAGCAGCTTAAGTGTTGGGGGGCTTGGGGGAAACACCATATATTTT. It translates to CASSLSVGGLGGNTIYF.

This clonotype was counted ten times or more. This chain uses TRBV12-3 or TRBV12-4 with TRBJ2-5; 7 bases map to TRBD2. This CDR3 comprises 16 residues. V dropped 5 bases and J dropped 6; count of bases not matched to a gene: 15. The CDR3 region has the DNA TGTGCCAGCAGTGCCCCTCAGAGCGGGGTCGGGAAGACCCAGTACTTC. It encodes CASSAPQSGVGKTQYF.

In its sample, this clonotype was seen a few times. The rearrangement uses TRBV27 and TRBJ1-6; a possible D gene is TRBD1 (5 bases). Germline CDR1 is MNHEY and CDR2 is SMNVEV (reference sequence). The CDR3 covers 15 residues. The V and J ends lost 5 bases and 7 bases respectively, with 15 bases between them. The CDR3 is CASSGTPSWNSPLHF. In nucleotides, the CDR3 is TGTGCCAGCAGTGGGACGCCCTCCTGGAATTCACCCCTCCACTTT.

This clonotype has at least ten counts. The chain recombines TRBV6-1 with TRBJ2-1; D possibly matches TRBD1 or TRBD2 (6 bases each). Germline V gene lookup returns CDR1 MNHNS and CDR2 SASEGT. The CDR3 runs 13 residues. Trimming took off 2 bases at V and 8 bases at J, with 10 bases between the two ends. The DNA of the CDR3 is TGTGCCAGCAGTGAATGGGGGGCAGATGAGCAGTTCTTC. The encoded protein is CASSEWGADEQFF.

The V gene is TRBV6-2 or TRBV6-3, the J gene TRBJ1-5; 7 bases line up with TRBD1. The germline V gene has CDR1 MNHEY and CDR2 SVGEGT. The J segment lost 5 bases and the V segment lost 2 bases, leaving 15 bases of the junction unmatched. This CDR3 has 18 residues. CDR3: CASSYPNRDRGKDQPQHF. CDR3 DNA sequence: TGTGCCAGCAGTTACCCCAACCGGGACAGAGGCAAGGATCAGCCCCAGCATTTT.

The sample holds a few counts of this clonotype. The CDR3 reads CASGPGPGELFF. CDR3 sequence (DNA): TGTGCCAGCGGTCCGGGGCCCGGGGAGCTGTTTTTT. The chain combines TRBV11-1 with TRBJ2-2; the D call may be TRBD1 or TRBD2 (5 bases each). V lost 8 bases, J lost 6 bases, and 10 bases lay in between. Germline V gene sequence: CDR1 SGHAT, CDR2 FQDESV (reference sequence). The CDR3 is 12 residues long.

The chain links TRBV15 to TRBJ1-4, with unresolved D. V was pared by 5 bases and J by 2 bases, with 27 bases between. Germline CDR1 LNHNV, CDR2 YYDKDF (reference sequence). This CDR3 has 20 amino acids. The CDR3 sequence is CATSVPLRDTRRATNEKLFF. CDR3 nucleotide sequence: TGTGCCACCAGCGTACCCTTGAGAGACACAAGACGCGCCACTAATGAAAAACTGTTTTTT.

This clonotype was observed a few times. The rearrangement links TRBV6-6 to TRBJ2-7; 8 nucleotides align to TRBD1. Germline CDR1 MNHNY, CDR2 SVGAGI (reference sequence). J lost 4 bases, V lost 0 bases, and 11 bases had no gene match. The CDR3 is made up of 17 amino acids. In DNA, the CDR3 is TGTGCCAGCAGTTACTCGTTTCCGACAGGGGAAGGATACGAGCAGTACTTC. It codes for CASSYSFPTGEGYEQYF.

The CDR3 DNA reads as TGTGCCAGCCGAAGTAGGGCTGAGTACACTGAAGCTTTCTTT. Translated, it gives CASRSRAEYTEAFF. The V and J genes are TRBV7-6 and TRBJ1-1; D not certain. The CDR3 has 14 residues. Germline V lookup: CDR1 SGHVS, CDR2 FNYEAQ. V was pared by 8 bases and J by 3 bases, with 16 bases between. Variable domain in full (rest from reference TRBV7-6 and TRBJ1-1): GAGVSQSPRYKVTKRGQDVALRCDPISGHVSLYWYRQALGQGPEFLTYFNYEAQQDKSGLPNDRFSAERPEGSISTLTIQRTEQRDSAMYRCASRSRAEYTEAFFGQGTRLTVV.

The chain joins TRBV6-1 to TRBJ1-5; D is possibly TRBD1 (5 bases). The CDR3 covers 14 residues. Germline V gene sequence: CDR1 MNHNS, CDR2 SASEGT. The V and J ends lost 3 bases and 7 bases respectively, with 13 bases between them. CDR3 sequence reads: CASSEGGTRQPQHF. The CDR3 DNA follows: TGTGCCAGCAGTGAGGGGGGAACAAGACAGCCCCAGCATTTT.

CDR3 amino acids: CASSDSGGDTEAFF. CDR3 nucleotide sequence: TGTGCCAGCAGTGACTCCGGGGGAGACACTGAAGCTTTCTTT. The rearrangement joins TRBV6-4 to TRBJ1-1; perhaps TRBD1 as D (5 bases). The germline V gene has CDR1 MRHNA and CDR2 SNTAGT. This CDR3 has 14 amino acids. Trimming took 0 bases from V and 3 from J, leaving 8 bases between them.

This clonotype was counted only a few times. The rearrangement links TRBV10-3 to TRBJ1-3; possible D gene TRBD1, 6 bases. The V gene's germline CDR1 is ENHRY and CDR2 SYGVKD. The CDR3 extends over 18 amino acids. V lost 6 bases and J lost 0, with 21 bases in between. The DNA of the CDR3 is TGTGCCATCAGAGAGACAGGTCCTGGAGACTACTCTGGAAACACCATATATTTT. This gives the protein CAIRETGPGDYSGNTIYF.

This clonotype has only a few counts. The V gene is TRBV6-1, the J gene TRBJ1-3; D is ambiguous. The germline V gene has CDR1 MNHNS and CDR2 SASEGT. This CDR3 contains 13 residues. With 1 base removed from V and 8 bases from J, the gap between germline ends came to 9 bases. CDR3: CASSEDFLDTIYF. The CDR3 coding sequence is TGTGCCAGCAGTGAAGACTTCTTGGACACCATATATTTT.

This clonotype was seen at least ten times. This rearrangement joins TRBV7-9 to TRBJ1-2; D perhaps matches TRBD1 (6 bases). Germline V gene data show CDR1 as SEHNR and CDR2 as FQNEAQ (reference sequence). Trimming removed 4 bases from V and 0 bases from J, with 12 bases in between. This CDR3 has 15 residues. In nucleotides, the CDR3 is TGTGCCAGCAGCTCCCAGGACAGATCTAACTATGGCTACACCTTC. This translates into CASSSQDRSNYGYTF.

This clonotype was seen a handful of times. The chain uses TRBV2 and TRBJ1-1, with D maybe TRBD1 (5 bases). The V and J ends lost 5 bases and 3 bases respectively, with 13 bases between them. This CDR3 has 14 residues. Germline V gene data show CDR1 as SNHLY and CDR2 as FYNNEI. This CDR3 reads CASSYRQGYTEAFF. CDR3 DNA sequence: TGTGCCAGCAGTTATCGCCAGGGCTACACTGAAGCTTTCTTT.

This sequence joins TRBV5-1 and TRBJ1-1; 7 nucleotides match TRBD1. Germline loops: CDR1 SGHRS, CDR2 YFSETQ. The CDR3 totals 16 residues. Trimming removed 0 bases from V and 6 bases from J; junction bases left unmatched: 11. CDR3 sequence reads: CASSLEDRYVLSEAFF. CDR3 DNA sequence: TGCGCCAGCAGCTTGGAGGACAGGTACGTCCTCTCTGAAGCTTTCTTT.

In its sample, this clonotype was seen a few times. The V and J genes are TRBV27 and TRBJ1-2; TRBD1 aligns across 10 bases. This CDR3 is 13 amino acids long. Trimming at V came to 5 bases and at J to 8 bases, leaving 5 bases not matched to a gene. The germline V gene encodes CDR1 MNHEY and CDR2 SMNVEV (reference sequence). CDR3 in DNA: TGTGCCAGCAGTGCCGGGACAGGGGAGGGCTACACCTTC. Translated: CASSAGTGEGYTF.

The DNA for the CDR3 is TGCGCCAGCAGCGACCGGGACAGGAGCTACAATGAGCAGTTCTTC. This translates into CASSDRDRSYNEQFF. V usage is TRBV4-3 and J usage is TRBJ2-1; 8 nucleotides agree with TRBD1. V was pared by 5 bases and J by 3 bases, with 6 bases of the junction left unmatched. In germline, CDR1 is LGHNA, CDR2 YSLEER. The length of the CDR3 is 15 residues.

V gene TRBV4-3 combines with J gene TRBJ2-1; D might be TRBD2 (5 bases). This CDR3 has 13 residues. V lost 1 base and J lost 8, with 9 bases in between. Germline V gene sequence: CDR1 LGHNA, CDR2 YSLEER. CDR3 sequence: CASSQGLAYEQFF. CDR3 DNA: TGCGCCAGCAGCCAAGGTCTAGCCTATGAGCAGTTCTTC.

The chain joins TRBV5-8 to TRBJ1-5; the D gene is possibly TRBD1 (6 bases). CDR3 length: 17 residues. Germline V gene sequence: CDR1 SGHTS, CDR2 YDEGEE. With 3 bases removed from V and 0 bases from J, the gap between germline ends came to 16 bases. DNA for the CDR3: TGTGCCAGCAGCTCCTCCGGGACACGGTATAGCAATCAGCCCCAGCATTTT. The encoded protein is CASSSSGTRYSNQPQHF.

The chain uses TRBV10-2 and TRBJ2-7; the D is unclear. Trimming removed 6 bases from V and 5 bases from J, with 8 bases in between. Germline V lookup: CDR1 WSHSY, CDR2 SAAADI. The CDR3 consists of 11 residues. This CDR3 reads CASSRQHEQYF. Here the CDR3 DNA reads TGCGCCAGCAGCCGCCAACACGAGCAGTACTTC.

This clonotype was recorded only once. The rearrangement joins TRBV20-1 to TRBJ1-5; D is ambiguous. This CDR3 contains 16 residues. V was shortened by 2 bases and J by 3 bases, with 17 bases between the two germline ends. Germline lookup yields CDR1 DFQATT and CDR2 SNEGSKA (reference sequence). The CDR3 region is CSARYRTDTFNQPQHF. The DNA for the CDR3 is TGCAGTGCTAGATACCGTACCGACACTTTCAATCAGCCCCAGCATTTT.

V gene TRBV5-8 combines with J gene TRBJ2-1; the match to TRBD2 covers 8 bases. The trim removed 1 base at V and 9 bases at J, leaving 3 bases unmatched. Looked up from germline, CDR1 is SGHTS and CDR2 is YDEGEE. The CDR3 covers 13 residues. The CDR3 spells CASSLIGGAEQFF. CDR3 DNA: TGTGCCAGCAGCTTGATCGGGGGGGCTGAGCAGTTCTTC.

CDR3 protein: CSVVLGAEDTQYF. CDR3 bases: TGCAGCGTTGTTTTGGGGGCCGAAGATACGCAGTATTTT. The V gene is TRBV29-1, the J gene TRBJ2-3, with a tentative D call TRBD1 (6 bases). Germline loops: CDR1 SQVTM, CDR2 ANQGSEA. The length of the CDR3 is 13 residues. V was clipped by 4 bases and J by 5 bases, with 13 bases between them.

This chain links TRBV7-6 with TRBJ2-3; no firm D call. This CDR3 region has 14 residues. V was clipped by 5 bases and J by 2 bases, with 11 bases between them. The V gene's germline CDR1 is SGHVS and CDR2 FNYEAQ. CDR3 in DNA: TGTGCCAGCAGCCCCCGGAGTCTCACAGATACGCAGTATTTT. This codes for CASSPRSLTDTQYF.